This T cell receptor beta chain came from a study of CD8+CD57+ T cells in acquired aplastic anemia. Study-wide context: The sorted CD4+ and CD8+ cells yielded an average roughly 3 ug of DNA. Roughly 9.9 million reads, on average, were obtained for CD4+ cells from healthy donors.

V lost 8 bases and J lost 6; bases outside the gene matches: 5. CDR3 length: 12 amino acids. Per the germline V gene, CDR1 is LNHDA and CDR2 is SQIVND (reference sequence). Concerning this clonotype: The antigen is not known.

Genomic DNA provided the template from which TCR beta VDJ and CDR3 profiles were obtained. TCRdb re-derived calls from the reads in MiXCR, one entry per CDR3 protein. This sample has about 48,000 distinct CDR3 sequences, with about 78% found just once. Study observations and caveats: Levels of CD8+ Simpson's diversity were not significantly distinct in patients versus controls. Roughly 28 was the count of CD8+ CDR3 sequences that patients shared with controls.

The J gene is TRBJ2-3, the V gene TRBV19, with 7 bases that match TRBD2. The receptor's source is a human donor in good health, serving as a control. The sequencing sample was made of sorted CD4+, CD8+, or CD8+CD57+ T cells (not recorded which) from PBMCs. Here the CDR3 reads CASGMGGDTQYF. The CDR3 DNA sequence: TGTGCCAGTGGGATGGGGGGGGATACGCAGTATTTT. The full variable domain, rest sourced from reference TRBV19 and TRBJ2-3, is DGGITQSPKYLFRKEGQNVTLSCEQNLNHDAMYWYRQDPGQGLRLIYYSQIVNDFQKGDIAEGYSVSREKKESFPLTVTSAQKNPTAFYLCASGMGGDTQYFGPGTRLTVL.